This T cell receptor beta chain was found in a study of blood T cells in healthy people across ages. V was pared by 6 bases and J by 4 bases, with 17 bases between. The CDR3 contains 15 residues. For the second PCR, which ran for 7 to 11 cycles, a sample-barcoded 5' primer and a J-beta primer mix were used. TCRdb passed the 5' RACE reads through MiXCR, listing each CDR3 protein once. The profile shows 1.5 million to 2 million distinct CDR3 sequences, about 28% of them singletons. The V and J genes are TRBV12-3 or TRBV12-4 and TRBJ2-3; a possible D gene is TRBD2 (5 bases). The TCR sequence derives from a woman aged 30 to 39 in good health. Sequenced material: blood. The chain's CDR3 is CASSLRRSGSDTQYF. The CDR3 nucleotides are TGTGCCAGCAGCCTGCGGAGGAGTGGGTCAGATACGCAGTATTTT.